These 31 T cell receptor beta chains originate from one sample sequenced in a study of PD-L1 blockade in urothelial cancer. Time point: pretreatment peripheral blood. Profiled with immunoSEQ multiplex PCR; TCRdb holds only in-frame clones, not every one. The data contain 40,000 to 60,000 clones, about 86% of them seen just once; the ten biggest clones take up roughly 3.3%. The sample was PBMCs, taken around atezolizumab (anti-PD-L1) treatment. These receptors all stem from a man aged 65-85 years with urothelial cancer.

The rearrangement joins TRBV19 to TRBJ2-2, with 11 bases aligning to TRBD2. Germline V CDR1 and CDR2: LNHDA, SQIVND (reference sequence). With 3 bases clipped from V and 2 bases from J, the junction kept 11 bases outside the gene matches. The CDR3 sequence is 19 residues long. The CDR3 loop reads CASSIGVRLAGGNTGELFF. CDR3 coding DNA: TGTGCCAGTAGTATCGGGGTTCGCCTAGCGGGGGGAAACACCGGGGAGCTGTTTTTT.

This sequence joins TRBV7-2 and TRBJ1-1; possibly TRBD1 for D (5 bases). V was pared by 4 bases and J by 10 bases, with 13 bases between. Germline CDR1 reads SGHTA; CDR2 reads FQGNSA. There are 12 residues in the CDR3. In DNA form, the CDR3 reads TGTGCCAGCAGCTCCTCCAGGGTGGGAGCTTTCTTT. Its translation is CASSSSRVGAFF. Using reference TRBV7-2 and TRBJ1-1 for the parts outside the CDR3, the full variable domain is GAGVSQSPSNKVTEKGKDVELRCDPISGHTALYWYRQSLGQGLEFLIYFQGNSAPDKSGLPSDRFSAERTGGSVSTLTIQRTQQEDSAVYLCASSSSRVGAFFGQGTRLTVV.

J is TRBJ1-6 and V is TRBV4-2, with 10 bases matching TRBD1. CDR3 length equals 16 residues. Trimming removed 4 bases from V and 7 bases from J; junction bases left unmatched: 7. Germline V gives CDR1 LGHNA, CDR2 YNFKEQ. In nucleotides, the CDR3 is TGTGCCAGCAGCCCCGGGACAGGGGAATTGAATTCACCCCTCCACTTT. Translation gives CASSPGTGELNSPLHF.

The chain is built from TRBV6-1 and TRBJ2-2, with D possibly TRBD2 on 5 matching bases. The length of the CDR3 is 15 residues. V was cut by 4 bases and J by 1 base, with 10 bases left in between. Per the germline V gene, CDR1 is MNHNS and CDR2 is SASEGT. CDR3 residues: CASSGPGKNTGELFF. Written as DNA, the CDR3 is TGTGCCAGCAGTGGGCCCGGGAAGAACACCGGGGAGCTGTTTTTT.

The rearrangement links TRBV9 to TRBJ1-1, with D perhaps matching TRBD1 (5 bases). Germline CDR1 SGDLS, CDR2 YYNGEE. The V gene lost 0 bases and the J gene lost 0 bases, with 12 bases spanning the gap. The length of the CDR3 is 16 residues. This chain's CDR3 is CASSVGPQTVNTEAFF. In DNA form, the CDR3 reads TGTGCCAGCAGCGTAGGCCCCCAGACAGTGAACACTGAAGCTTTCTTT.

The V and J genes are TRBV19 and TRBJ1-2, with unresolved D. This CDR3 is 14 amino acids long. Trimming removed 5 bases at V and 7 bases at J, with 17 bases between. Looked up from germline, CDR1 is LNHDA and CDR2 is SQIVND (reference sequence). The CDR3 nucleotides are TGTGCCAGTAGTGGTCCGGCGGCGCGATCTGGCTACACCTTC. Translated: CASSGPAARSGYTF.

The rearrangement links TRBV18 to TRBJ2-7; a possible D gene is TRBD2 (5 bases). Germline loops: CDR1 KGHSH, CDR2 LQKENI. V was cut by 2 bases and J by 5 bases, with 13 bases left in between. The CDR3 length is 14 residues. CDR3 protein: CASSPSSTRDEQYF. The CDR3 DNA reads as TGTGCCAGCTCACCATCTAGTACGAGGGACGAGCAGTACTTC.

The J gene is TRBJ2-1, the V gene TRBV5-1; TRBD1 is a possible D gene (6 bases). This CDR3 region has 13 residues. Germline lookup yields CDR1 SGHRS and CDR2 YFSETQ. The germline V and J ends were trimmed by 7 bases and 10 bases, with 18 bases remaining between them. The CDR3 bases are TGCGCCAGCGGATCACAGGGCTCCAGCGAGCAGTTCTTC. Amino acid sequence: CASGSQGSSEQFF.

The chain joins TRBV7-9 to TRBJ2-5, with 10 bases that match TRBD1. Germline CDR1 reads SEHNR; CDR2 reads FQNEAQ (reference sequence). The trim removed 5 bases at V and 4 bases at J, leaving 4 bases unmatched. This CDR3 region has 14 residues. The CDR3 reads CASSATGGGETQYF. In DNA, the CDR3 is TGTGCCAGCAGCGCGACAGGGGGCGGAGAGACCCAGTACTTC. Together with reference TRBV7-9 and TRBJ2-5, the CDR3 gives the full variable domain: DTGVSQNPRHKITKRGQNVTFRCDPISEHNRLYWYRQTLGQGPEFLTYFQNEAQLEKSRLLSDRFSAERPKGSFSTLEIQRTEQGDSAMYLCASSATGGGETQYFGPGTRLLVL.

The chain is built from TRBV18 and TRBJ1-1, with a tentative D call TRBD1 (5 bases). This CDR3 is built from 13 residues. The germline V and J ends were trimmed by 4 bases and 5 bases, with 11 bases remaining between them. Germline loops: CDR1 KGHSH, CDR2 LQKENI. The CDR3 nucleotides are TGTGCCAGCTCACTCCAGGGTTCGACTGAAGCTTTCTTT. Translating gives CASSLQGSTEAFF.

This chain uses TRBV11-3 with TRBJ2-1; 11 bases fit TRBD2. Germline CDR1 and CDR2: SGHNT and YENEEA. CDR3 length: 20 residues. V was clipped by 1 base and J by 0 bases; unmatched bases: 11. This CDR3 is CASSLVNVGLAGGSYNEQFF. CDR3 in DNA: TGTGCCAGCAGCTTAGTAAATGTTGGTCTAGCGGGGGGCTCCTACAATGAGCAGTTCTTC.

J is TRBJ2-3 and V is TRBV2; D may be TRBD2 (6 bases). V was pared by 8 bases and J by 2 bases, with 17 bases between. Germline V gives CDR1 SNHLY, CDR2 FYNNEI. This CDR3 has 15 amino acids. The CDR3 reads CASLSSGLYTDTQYF. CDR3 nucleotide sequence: TGTGCCAGCCTCTCTTCGGGACTGTACACAGATACGCAGTATTTT.

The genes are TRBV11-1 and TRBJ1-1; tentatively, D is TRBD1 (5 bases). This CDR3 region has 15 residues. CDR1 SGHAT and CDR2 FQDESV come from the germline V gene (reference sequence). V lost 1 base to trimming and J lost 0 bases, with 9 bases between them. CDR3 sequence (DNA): TGTGCCAGCAGCTTAGACCAGGGTATGAACACTGAAGCTTTCTTT. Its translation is CASSLDQGMNTEAFF.

Here the CDR3 reads CASSPKSRDIAGYTF. The CDR3 nucleotides read TGCGCCAGCAGCCCAAAGTCCCGGGACATAGCTGGCTACACCTTC. The V and J genes are TRBV4-3 and TRBJ1-2; a possible D gene is TRBD1 (6 bases). V dropped 4 bases and J dropped 7 bases, with 19 bases sitting between them. This CDR3 has 15 residues. CDR1 is LGHNA and CDR2 is YSLEER in the germline V gene.

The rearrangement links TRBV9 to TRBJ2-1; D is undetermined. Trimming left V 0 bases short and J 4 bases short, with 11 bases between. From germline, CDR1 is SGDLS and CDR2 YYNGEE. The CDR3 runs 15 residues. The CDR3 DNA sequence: TGTGCCAGCAGCGTAGAAGGCACACTATACAATGAGCAGTTCTTC. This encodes CASSVEGTLYNEQFF.

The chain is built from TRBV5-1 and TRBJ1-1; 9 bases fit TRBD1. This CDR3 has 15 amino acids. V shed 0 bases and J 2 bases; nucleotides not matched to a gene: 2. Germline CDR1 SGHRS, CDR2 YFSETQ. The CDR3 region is CASSLVGQGNTEAFF. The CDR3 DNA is TGCGCCAGCAGCTTGGTGGGACAGGGCAACACTGAAGCTTTCTTT.

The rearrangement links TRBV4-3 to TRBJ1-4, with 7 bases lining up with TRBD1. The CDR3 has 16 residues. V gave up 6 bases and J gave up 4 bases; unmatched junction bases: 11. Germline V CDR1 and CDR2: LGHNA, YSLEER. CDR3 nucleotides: TGCGCCAGCAGACCTGAGGGGGACAGAATTAATGAAAAACTGTTTTTT. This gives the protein CASRPEGDRINEKLFF.

CDR3 in amino acids: CASSVGPGVRNSPLHF. In nucleotides, the CDR3 is TGTGCCAGCAGCGTAGGGCCAGGGGTTCGCAATTCACCCCTCCACTTT. The V call is TRBV9, the J call TRBJ1-6, with a tentative D call TRBD1 (6 bases). The germline V gene encodes CDR1 SGDLS and CDR2 YYNGEE. Deletions cut 0 bases from V and 7 bases from J, with 14 bases between. The CDR3 spans 16 residues.

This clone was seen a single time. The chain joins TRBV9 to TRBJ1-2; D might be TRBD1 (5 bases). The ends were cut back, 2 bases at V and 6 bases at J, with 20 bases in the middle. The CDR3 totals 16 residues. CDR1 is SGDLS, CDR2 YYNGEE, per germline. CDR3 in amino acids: CASSVRQGSATDGYTF. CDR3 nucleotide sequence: TGTGCCAGCAGCGTTAGGCAGGGATCGGCTACAGATGGCTACACCTTC.

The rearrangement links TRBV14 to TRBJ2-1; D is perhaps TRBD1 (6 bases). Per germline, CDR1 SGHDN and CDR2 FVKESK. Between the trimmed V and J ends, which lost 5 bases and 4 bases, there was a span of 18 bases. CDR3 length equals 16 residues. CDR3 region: CASSSRIGGSYNEQFF. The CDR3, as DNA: TGTGCCAGCAGCTCAAGAATTGGGGGCTCTTACAATGAGCAGTTCTTC.

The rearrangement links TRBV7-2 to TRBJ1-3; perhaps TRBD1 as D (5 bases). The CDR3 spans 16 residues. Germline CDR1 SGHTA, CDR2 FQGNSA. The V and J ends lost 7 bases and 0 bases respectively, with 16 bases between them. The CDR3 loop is CASTDKGTFSGNTIYF. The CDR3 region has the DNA TGTGCCAGCACCGATAAAGGGACTTTCTCTGGAAACACCATATATTTT.

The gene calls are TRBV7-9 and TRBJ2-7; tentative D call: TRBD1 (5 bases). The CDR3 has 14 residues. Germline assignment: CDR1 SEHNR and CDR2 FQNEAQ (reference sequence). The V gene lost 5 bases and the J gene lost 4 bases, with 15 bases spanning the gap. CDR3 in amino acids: CASSPQGATYEQYF. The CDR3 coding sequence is TGTGCCAGCAGCCCCCAGGGTGCGACGTACGAGCAGTACTTC. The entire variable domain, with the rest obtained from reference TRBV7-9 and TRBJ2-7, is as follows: DTGVSQNPRHKITKRGQNVTFRCDPISEHNRLYWYRQTLGQGPEFLTYFQNEAQLEKSRLLSDRFSAERPKGSFSTLEIQRTEQGDSAMYLCASSPQGATYEQYFGPGTRLTVT.

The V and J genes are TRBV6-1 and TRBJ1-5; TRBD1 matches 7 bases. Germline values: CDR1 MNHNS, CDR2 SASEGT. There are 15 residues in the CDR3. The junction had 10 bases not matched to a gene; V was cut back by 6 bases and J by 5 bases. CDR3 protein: CASSHNRGAYQPQHF. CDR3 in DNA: TGTGCCAGCAGCCATAACAGGGGAGCCTATCAGCCCCAGCATTTT.

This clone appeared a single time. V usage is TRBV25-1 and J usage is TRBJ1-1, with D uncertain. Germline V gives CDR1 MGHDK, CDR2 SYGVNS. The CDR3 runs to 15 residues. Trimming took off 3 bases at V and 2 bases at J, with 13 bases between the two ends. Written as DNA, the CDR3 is TGTGCCAGCAGTGATCCTCGGACTGGAAACACTGAAGCTTTCTTT. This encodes CASSDPRTGNTEAFF.

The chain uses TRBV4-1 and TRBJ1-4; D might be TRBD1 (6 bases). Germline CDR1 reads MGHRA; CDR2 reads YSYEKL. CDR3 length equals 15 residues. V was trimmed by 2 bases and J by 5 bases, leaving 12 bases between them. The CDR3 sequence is CASSQIQGTNEKLFF. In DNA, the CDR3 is TGCGCCAGCAGCCAAATACAGGGTACAAATGAAAAACTGTTTTTT.

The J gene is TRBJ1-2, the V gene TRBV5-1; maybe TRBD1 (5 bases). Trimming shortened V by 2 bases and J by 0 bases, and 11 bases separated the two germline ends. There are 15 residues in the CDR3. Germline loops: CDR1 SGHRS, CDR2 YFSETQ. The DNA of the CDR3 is TGCGCCAGCAGCTTAAGGACGGGGGCTAACTATGGCTACACCTTC. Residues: CASSLRTGANYGYTF.

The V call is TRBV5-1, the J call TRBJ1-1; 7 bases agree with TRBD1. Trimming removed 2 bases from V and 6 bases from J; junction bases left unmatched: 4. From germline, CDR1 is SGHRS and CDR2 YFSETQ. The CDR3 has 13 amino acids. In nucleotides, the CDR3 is TGCGCCAGCAGCTTTACCAGGGGGGCTGAAGCTTTCTTT. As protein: CASSFTRGAEAFF.

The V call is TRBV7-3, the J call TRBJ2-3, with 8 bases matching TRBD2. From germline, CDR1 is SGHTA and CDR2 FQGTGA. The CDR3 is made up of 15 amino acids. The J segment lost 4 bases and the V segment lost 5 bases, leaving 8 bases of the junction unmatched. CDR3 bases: TGTGCCAGCAGCCCGTACGGGCGGGGGGCAGATACGCAGTATTTT. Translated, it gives CASSPYGRGADTQYF. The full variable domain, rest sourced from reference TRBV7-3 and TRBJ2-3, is GAGVSQTPSNKVTEKGKYVELRCDPISGHTALYWYRQSLGQGPEFLIYFQGTGAADDSGLPNDRFFAVRPEGSVSTLKIQRTERGDSAVYLCASSPYGRGADTQYFGPGTRLTVL.

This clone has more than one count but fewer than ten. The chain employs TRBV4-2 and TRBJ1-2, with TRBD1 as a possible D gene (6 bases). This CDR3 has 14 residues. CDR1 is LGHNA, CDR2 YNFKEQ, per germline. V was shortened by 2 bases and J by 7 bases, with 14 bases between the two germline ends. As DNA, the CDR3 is TGTGCCAGCAGCCAAAGGCAGGGGACCGGTGGCTACACCTTC. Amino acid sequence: CASSQRQGTGGYTF.

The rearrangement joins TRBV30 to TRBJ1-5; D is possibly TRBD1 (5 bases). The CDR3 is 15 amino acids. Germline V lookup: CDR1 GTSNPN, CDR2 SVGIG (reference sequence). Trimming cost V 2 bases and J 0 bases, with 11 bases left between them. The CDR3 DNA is TGTGCCTGGAGTCAAGGGACTAGTAGCAATCAGCCCCAGCATTTT. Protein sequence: CAWSQGTSSNQPQHF.

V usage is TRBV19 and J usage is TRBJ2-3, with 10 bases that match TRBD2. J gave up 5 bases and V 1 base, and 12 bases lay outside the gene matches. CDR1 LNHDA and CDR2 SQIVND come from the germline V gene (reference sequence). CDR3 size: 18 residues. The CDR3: CASSIGASGSSGGDTQYF. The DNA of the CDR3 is TGTGCCAGTAGTATAGGCGCTAGCGGGAGCTCGGGGGGAGATACGCAGTATTTT.